This passage covers 5 T cell receptor beta chains from one sample sequenced in a study of blood T cell repertoires in COVID-19. Clones were read by immunoSEQ multiplex PCR, and TCRdb kept only the in-frame ones, dropping some. The sample contains 200,000 to 300,000 clones, roughly 84% of which appear only once. The sample consisted of peripheral blood. The receptors were gathered from a human donor in a cohort sampled during active COVID-19.

The V call is TRBV7-9, the J call TRBJ2-7, with TRBD1 identical over 7 bases. V lost 5 bases and J lost 5; bases outside the gene matches: 9. The germline gives CDR1 SEHNR, CDR2 FQNEAQ (reference sequence). The CDR3 loop spans 14 amino acids. The CDR3 here is CASSASGTENEQYF. The CDR3 nucleotides are TGTGCCAGCAGCGCCTCCGGGACAGAAAACGAGCAGTACTTC.

CDR3 nucleotides: TGTGCCAGCGGAGACTACGAGCAGTACTTC. Translation gives CASGDYEQYF. V gene TRBV6-5 combines with J gene TRBJ2-7; D remains unclear. The CDR3 extends over 10 amino acids. Trimming removed 8 bases from V and 3 bases from J, with 5 bases in between. Germline assignment: CDR1 MNHEY and CDR2 SVGAGI.

In nucleotides, the CDR3 is TGTGCCAGCAGCACAGGGGGCTCGGTGGAGACCCAGTACTTC. Protein product: CASSTGGSVETQYF. This sequence joins TRBV6-2 or TRBV6-3 and TRBJ2-5, with 9 bases matching TRBD1. Germline assignment: CDR1 MNHEY and CDR2 SVGEGT. The V segment lost 6 bases and the J segment 5 bases; nucleotides outside the gene matches: 7. CDR3 length: 14 residues.

This clone has more than one count but fewer than ten. The J gene is TRBJ2-5, the V gene TRBV14; 10 bases align to TRBD2. CDR3 length: 16 amino acids. CDR1 and CDR2 (germline): SGHDN, FVKESK. Unmatched junction bases numbered 6, after V lost 0 bases and J lost 5 bases. The CDR3 DNA reads TGTGCCAGCAGCCAAGATGGACTAGCGGCCTCTGAGACCCAGTACTTC. Translated: CASSQDGLAASETQYF.

The V call is TRBV13, the J call TRBJ2-5, with 14 bases that match TRBD2. CDR3 length: 18 amino acids. Per germline, CDR1 PRHDT and CDR2 FYEKMQ (reference sequence). Trimming cost V 5 bases and J 9 bases; bases outside gene matches: 17. The CDR3: CASSLYSPGLAGAGAQYF. The CDR3, as DNA: TGTGCCAGCAGCCTATACAGCCCGGGACTAGCGGGAGCGGGGGCCCAGTACTTC.